This paragraph reports one T cell receptor beta chain. Antigen unknown. Assay: immunoSEQ multiplex PCR; the TCRdb copy retains only in-frame clones and omits some. The table has roughly 270,000 clones, more than 75% seen once. As for treatment: approximately 18 received Ad26.COV2.S at low or high dose, single or two shots; about 5 received placebo; per-sample allocation not given. Sample collection was performed on day 63 after the first vaccine or placebo injection. The entry originates in a study of Ad26.COV2.S vaccination and SARS-CoV-2 variants. On the study more broadly: This donor came from the COV1001 trial of Ad26.COV2.S.

Study-level results: Analyses of TCR breadth and depth may have underestimated total T cell responses.

Source: peripheral blood, taken in a trial of Ad26.COV2.S vaccine versus placebo. This TCR was recovered from a person between 18 and 59 years old who received the Ad26.COV2.S COVID-19 vaccine or a placebo.

The CDR3 coding sequence is TGTGCCAGCAGCTTAGACGGAAACTATGGCTACACCTTC. Translation gives CASSLDGNYGYTF. The chain links TRBV7-8 to TRBJ1-2; D is ambiguous. Germline values: CDR1 SGHVS, CDR2 FQNEAQ. The CDR3 sequence is 13 residues long. Deletions cut 1 base from V and 2 bases from J, with 5 bases between.